In this sample, the clone carrying this T cell receptor (beta chain) turned up a few times. Its antigen is still unknown. TCRdb called the RACE reads again in MiXCR, with one record for every CDR3 protein. Seen here are under 450,000 distinct CDR3 sequences, roughly 6% observed once, and the top ten hold around 5.6%. Time point specified: patch test 2, 6 weeks after DPC sensitization. Treatment meaning: therapeutic diphenylcyclopropenone sensitization with weekly scalp DPC. This sample is drawn from a study of human T cells and chemical hapten exposure. Study conclusions and caveats: There were significantly more large CDR3 similarity clusters among expanded TCRs than among controls.

This clonotype was sampled from a young woman with alopecia areata. Some clones in this sample may be carry-over from other donors' samples. The material sequenced was whole blood, taken in connection with sensitization to the hapten diphenylcyclopropenone (DPC).

The chain's CDR3 is CAISESTRGNTGELFF. In nucleotides, the CDR3 is TGTGCCATCAGTGAGTCGACTCGGGGGAACACCGGGGAGCTGTTTTTT. V is TRBV10-3 and J is TRBJ2-2, with D perhaps TRBD2 (5 bases). CDR3 length: 16 residues. Trimming took off 0 bases at V and 1 base at J, with 9 bases between the two ends. Looked up from germline, CDR1 is ENHRY and CDR2 is SYGVKD.